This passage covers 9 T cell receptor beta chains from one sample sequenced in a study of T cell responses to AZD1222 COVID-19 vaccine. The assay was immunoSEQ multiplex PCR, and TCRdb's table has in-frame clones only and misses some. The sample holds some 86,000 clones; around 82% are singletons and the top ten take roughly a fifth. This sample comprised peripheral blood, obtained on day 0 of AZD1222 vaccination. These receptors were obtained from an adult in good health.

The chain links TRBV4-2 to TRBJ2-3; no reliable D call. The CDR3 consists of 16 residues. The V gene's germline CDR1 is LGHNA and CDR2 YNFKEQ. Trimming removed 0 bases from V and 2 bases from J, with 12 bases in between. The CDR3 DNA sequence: TGTGCCAGCAGCCAAGATACCGGCAGATTCACAGATACGCAGTATTTT. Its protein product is CASSQDTGRFTDTQYF.

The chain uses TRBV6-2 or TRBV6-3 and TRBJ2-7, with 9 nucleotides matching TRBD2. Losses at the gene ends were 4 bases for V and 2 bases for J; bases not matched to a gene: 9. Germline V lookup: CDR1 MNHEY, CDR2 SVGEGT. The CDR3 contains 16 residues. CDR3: CASSFHKAGGPYEQYF. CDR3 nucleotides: TGTGCCAGCAGTTTCCATAAAGCGGGGGGCCCCTACGAGCAGTACTTC.

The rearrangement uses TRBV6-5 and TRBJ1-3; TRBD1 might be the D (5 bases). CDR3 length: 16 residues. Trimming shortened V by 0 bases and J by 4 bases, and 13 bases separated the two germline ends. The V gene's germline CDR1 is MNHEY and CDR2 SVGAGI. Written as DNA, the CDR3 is TGTGCCAGCAGTTACTCGGGACCCAGAGTGGGAAACACCATATATTTT. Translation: CASSYSGPRVGNTIYF.

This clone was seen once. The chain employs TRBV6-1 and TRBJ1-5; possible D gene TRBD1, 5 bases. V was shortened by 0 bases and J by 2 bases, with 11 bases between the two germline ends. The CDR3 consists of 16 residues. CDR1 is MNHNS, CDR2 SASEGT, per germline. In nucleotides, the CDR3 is TGTGCCAGCAGTGAAGCGGGGCGGTGGGGCAATCAGCCCCAGCATTTT. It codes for CASSEAGRWGNQPQHF.

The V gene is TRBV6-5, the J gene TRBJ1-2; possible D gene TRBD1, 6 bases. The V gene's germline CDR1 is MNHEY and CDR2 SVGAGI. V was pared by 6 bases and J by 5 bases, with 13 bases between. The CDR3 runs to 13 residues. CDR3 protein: CASSKLQGYGYTF. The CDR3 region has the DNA TGTGCCAGCAGCAAGTTACAGGGATATGGCTACACCTTC.

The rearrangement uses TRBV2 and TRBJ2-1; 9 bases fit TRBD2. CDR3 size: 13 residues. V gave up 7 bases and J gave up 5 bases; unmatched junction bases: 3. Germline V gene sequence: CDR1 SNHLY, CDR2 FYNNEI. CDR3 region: CASTLAGDNEQFF. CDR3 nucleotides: TGTGCCAGCACCTTAGCGGGAGACAATGAGCAGTTCTTC.

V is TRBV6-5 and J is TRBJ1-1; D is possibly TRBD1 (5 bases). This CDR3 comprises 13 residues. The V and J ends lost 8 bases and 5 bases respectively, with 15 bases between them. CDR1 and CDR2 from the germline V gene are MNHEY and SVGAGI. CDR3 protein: CASLGPLSTEAFF. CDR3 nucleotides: TGTGCCAGCCTGGGACCTTTGTCGACTGAAGCTTTCTTT.

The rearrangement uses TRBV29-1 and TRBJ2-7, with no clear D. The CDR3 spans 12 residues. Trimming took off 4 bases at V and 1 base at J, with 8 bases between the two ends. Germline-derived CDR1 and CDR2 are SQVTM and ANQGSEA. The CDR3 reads CSVGDFSYEQYF. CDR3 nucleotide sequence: TGCAGCGTTGGCGATTTTTCCTACGAGCAGTACTTC.

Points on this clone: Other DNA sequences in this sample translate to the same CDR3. The chain's CDR3 is CASSPGTDYGYTF. The CDR3 DNA reads TGTGCCAGCTCACCGGGGACAGACTATGGCTACACCTTC. The V call is TRBV18, the J call TRBJ1-2; 7 bases agree with TRBD1. The CDR3 totals 13 residues. V was pared by 3 bases and J by 3 bases, with 1 base of the junction left unmatched. Germline V gene sequence: CDR1 KGHSH, CDR2 LQKENI.